This TCR beta chain was identified during a study of PD-1 blockade in classical Hodgkin lymphoma. General study results and limits: Patients starting nivolumab under 1 year after ASCT were excluded. Lower baseline TCR diversity was reported for newly diagnosed patients than for healthy donors. A significant rise in TCR diversity was seen by C4D1 for CD4+ cells but not for CD8+ cells.

With respect to this clone: Its antigen is undetermined.

V shed 7 bases and J 5 bases; nucleotides not matched to a gene: 6. In germline, CDR1 is SNHLY, CDR2 FYNNEI. The CDR3 spans 14 residues. Every one of the patients relapsed after autologous stem cell transplantation (brentuximab vedotin exposure was variable). Complete response, partial response or progressive disease was recorded as best response. Generated by immunoSEQ multiplex PCR, the TCRdb table keeps only in-frame clones and is missing some. The table records 43,000 or so clones, 85% to 90% of them present only once. The starting material was peripheral blood mononuclear cells (PBMCs), obtained at baseline. This sequence originates from a human donor with classical Hodgkin lymphoma. The genes are TRBV2 and TRBJ2-5, with 11 bases fitting TRBD2. CDR3 nucleotide sequence: TGTGCCAGCATAGCGGGAGGGCCCCCGGAGACCCAGTACTTC. Translated, it gives CASIAGGPPETQYF.